This note documents a single T cell receptor (beta chain) sequence. Sequencing was performed with immunoSEQ multiplex PCR; in TCRdb, only in-frame clones are kept and a portion is missing. The table records over 250,000 clones, 65% to 90% of them present only once. This record belongs to a study of blood T cell repertoires in COVID-19. At the level of the study: Donors in the United States, Italy and Spain gave samples during acute or convalescent COVID-19. The analysed material was cDNA or gDNA that came from T cells, B-cell-depleted T cells, or PBMCs.

The ends lost 5 bases at V and 5 bases at J; junction bases unmatched: 12. The CDR3 extends over 15 amino acids. CDR1 SGHTA and CDR2 FQGTGA come from the germline V gene. The receptor was isolated from a man aged 50 to 59 with active or convalescent COVID-19. The genes are TRBV7-3 and TRBJ2-7; 7 positions match TRBD1. The sequenced sample consisted of peripheral blood. CDR3 loop: CASSPTDRAGNEQYF. The DNA of the CDR3 is TGTGCCAGCAGCCCTACTGACAGGGCCGGGAACGAGCAGTACTTC.